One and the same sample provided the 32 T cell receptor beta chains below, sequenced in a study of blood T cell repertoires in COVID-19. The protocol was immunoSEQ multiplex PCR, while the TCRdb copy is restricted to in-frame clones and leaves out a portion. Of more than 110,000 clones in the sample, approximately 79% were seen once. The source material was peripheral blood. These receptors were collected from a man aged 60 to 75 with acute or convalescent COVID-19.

CDR3 nucleotides: TGTGCCAGCAGCCCCCCCGGGTCGTGGACCGGGGAGCTGTTTTTT. Its translation: CASSPPGSWTGELFF. The chain recombines TRBV7-9 with TRBJ2-2; D call uncertain. Germline V gives CDR1 SEHNR, CDR2 FQNEAQ (reference sequence). The CDR3 totals 15 residues. Trimming took 5 bases from V and 5 from J, leaving 15 bases between them.

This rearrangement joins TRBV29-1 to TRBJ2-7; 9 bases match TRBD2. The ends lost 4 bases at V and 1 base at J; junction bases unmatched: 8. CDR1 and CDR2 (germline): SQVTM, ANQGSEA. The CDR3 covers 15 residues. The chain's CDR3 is CSVAAGGSGSYEQYF. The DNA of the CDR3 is TGCAGCGTTGCAGCGGGAGGATCGGGTTCCTACGAGCAGTACTTC.

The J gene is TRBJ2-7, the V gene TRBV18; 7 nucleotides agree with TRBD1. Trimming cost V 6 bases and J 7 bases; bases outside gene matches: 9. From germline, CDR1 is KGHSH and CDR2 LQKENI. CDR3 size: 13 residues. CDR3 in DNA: TGTGCCAGCTCCCCGGGACAGCAAGGGGAGCAGTACTTC. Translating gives CASSPGQQGEQYF.

In nucleotides, the CDR3 is TGTGCCAGCAGCGAGGGGACAGGGCTCCGTGAAAAACTGTTTTTT. Residues: CASSEGTGLREKLFF. V gene TRBV9 combines with J gene TRBJ1-4, with TRBD1 matching 9 bases. The CDR3 sequence is 15 residues long. Trimming at V came to 3 bases and at J to 7 bases, leaving 7 bases not matched to a gene. Germline V gene lookup returns CDR1 SGDLS and CDR2 YYNGEE.

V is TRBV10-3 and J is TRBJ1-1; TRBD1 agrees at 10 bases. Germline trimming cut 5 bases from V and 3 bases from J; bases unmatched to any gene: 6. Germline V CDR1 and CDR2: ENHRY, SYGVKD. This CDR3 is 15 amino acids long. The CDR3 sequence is CAISRQGAGDTEAFF. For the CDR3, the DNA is TGTGCCATCAGTCGACAGGGGGCCGGGGACACTGAAGCTTTCTTT.

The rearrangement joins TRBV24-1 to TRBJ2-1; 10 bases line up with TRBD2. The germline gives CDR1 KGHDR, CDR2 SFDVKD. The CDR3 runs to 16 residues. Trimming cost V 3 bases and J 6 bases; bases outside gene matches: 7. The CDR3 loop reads CATSDPLAGVINEQFF. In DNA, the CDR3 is TGTGCCACCAGTGATCCTCTAGCGGGAGTTATCAATGAGCAGTTCTTC.

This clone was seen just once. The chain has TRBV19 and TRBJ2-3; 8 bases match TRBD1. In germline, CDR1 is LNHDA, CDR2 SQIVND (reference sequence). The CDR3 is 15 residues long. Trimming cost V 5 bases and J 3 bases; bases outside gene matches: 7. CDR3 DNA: TGTGCCAGTAGTCTCGGACAGGGTGGAACAGATACGCAGTATTTT. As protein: CASSLGQGGTDTQYF.

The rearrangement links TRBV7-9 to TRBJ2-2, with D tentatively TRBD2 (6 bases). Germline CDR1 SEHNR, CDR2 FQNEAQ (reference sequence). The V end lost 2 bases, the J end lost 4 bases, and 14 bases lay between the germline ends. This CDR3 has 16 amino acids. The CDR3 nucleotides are TGTGCCAGCAGCTTAACGGCGGGAATGAGCACCGGGGAGCTGTTTTTT. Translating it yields CASSLTAGMSTGELFF.

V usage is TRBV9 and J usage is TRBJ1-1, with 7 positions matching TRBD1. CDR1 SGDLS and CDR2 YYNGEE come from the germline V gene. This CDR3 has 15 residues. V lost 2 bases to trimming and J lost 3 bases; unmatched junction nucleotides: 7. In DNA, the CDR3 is TGTGCCAGCAGCGTTACGACAGGGTACCACACTGAAGCTTTCTTT. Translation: CASSVTTGYHTEAFF.

Here the CDR3 reads CASSSTGQVTYEQYF. The CDR3 bases are TGTGCCAGCAGTTCGACAGGTCAGGTCACCTACGAGCAGTACTTC. This chain joins TRBV28 and TRBJ2-7; D may be TRBD1 (6 bases). CDR1 MDHEN and CDR2 SYDVKM come from the germline V gene. The CDR3 spans 15 residues. Trimming took 4 bases from V and 2 from J, leaving 15 bases between them.

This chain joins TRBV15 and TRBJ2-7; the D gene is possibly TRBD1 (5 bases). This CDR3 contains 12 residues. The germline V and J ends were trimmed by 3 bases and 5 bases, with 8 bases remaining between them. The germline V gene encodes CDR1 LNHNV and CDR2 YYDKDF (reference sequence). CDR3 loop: CATSRGRDEQYF. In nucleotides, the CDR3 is TGTGCCACCAGCAGGGGGCGCGACGAGCAGTACTTC.

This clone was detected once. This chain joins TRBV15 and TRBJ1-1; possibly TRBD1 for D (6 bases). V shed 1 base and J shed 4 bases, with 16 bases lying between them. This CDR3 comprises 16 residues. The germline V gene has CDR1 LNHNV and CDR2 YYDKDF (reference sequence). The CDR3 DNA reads TGTGCCACCAGCAGAGGGGGAACAGGGTTGACCACTGAAGCTTTCTTT. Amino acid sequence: CATSRGGTGLTTEAFF.

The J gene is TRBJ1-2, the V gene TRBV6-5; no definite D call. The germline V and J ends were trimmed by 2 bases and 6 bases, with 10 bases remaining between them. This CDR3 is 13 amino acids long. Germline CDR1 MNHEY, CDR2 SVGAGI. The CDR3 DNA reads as TGTGCCAGCAGTTACGGAGGGCTTGATGGCTACACCTTC. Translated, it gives CASSYGGLDGYTF.

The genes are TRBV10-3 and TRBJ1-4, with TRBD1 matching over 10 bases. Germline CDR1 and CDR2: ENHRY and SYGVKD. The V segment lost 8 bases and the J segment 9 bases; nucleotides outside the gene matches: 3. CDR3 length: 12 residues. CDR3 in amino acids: CAISGQGKKLFF. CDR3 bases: TGTGCCATCTCGGGACAGGGGAAAAAACTGTTTTTT.

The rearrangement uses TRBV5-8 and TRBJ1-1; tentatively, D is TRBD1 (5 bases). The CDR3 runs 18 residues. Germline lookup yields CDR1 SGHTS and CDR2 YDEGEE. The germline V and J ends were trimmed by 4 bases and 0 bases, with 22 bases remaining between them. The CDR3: CASSTPGGHGDMNTEAFF. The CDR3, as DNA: TGTGCCAGCAGCACCCCCGGCGGACACGGAGATATGAACACTGAAGCTTTCTTT.

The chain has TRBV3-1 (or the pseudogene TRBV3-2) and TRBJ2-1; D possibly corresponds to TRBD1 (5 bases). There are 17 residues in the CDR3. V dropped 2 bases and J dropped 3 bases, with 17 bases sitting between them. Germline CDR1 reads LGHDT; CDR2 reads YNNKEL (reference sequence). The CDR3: CASSQISGIMGYNEQFF. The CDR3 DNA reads TGTGCCAGCAGCCAAATCTCAGGGATTATGGGCTACAATGAGCAGTTCTTC.

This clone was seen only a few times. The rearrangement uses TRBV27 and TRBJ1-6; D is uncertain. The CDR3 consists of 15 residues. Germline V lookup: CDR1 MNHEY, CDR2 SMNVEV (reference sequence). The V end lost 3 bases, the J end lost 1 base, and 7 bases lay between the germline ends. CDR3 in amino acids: CASSFGDSYNSPLHF. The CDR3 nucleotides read TGTGCCAGCAGTTTCGGGGATTCCTATAATTCACCCCTCCACTTT.

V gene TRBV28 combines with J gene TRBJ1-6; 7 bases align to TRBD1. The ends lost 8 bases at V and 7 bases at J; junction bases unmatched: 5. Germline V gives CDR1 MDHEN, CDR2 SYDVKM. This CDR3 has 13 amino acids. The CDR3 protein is CASWTGTNSPLHF. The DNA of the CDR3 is TGTGCCAGCTGGACAGGCACGAATTCACCCCTCCACTTT.

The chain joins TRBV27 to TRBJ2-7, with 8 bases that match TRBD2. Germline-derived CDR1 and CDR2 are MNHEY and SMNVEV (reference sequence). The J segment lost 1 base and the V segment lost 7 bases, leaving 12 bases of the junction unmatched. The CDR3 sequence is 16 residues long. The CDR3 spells CASTPRGTSGSYEQYF. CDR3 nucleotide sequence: TGTGCCAGCACCCCCAGGGGAACTAGCGGTTCCTACGAGCAGTACTTC.

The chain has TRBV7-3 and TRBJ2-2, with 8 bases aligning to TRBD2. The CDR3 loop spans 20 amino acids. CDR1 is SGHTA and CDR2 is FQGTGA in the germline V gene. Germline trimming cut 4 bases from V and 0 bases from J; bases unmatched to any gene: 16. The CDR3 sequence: CASSSPNGRAIRSNTGELFF. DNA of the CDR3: TGTGCCAGCAGCTCCCCTAACGGGAGGGCCATCCGATCGAACACCGGGGAGCTGTTTTTT. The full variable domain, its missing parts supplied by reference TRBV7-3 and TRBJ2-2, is GAGVSQTPSNKVTEKGKYVELRCDPISGHTALYWYRQSLGQGPEFLIYFQGTGAADDSGLPNDRFFAVRPEGSVSTLKIQRTERGDSAVYLCASSSPNGRAIRSNTGELFFGEGSRLTVL.

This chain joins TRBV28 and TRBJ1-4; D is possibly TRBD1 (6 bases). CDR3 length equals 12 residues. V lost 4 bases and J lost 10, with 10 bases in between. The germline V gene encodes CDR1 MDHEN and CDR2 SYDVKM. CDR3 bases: TGTGCCAGCAGTTGGCGAGGGGGAAAACTGTTTTTT. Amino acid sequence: CASSWRGGKLFF.

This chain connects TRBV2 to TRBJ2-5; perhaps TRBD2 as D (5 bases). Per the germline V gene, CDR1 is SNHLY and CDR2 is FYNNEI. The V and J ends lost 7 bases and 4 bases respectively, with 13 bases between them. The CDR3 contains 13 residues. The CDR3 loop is CASIREMVETQYF. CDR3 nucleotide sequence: TGTGCCAGCATTAGGGAGATGGTAGAGACCCAGTACTTC.

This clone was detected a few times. CDR3 amino acids: CASSSTGGSYNEQFF. The CDR3 DNA reads as TGTGCCAGCAGTTCGACAGGGGGATCCTACAATGAGCAGTTCTTC. V is TRBV2 and J is TRBJ2-1, with 9 bases that match TRBD1. CDR3 length: 15 residues. V gave up 5 bases and J gave up 1 base; unmatched junction bases: 3. The germline V gene has CDR1 SNHLY and CDR2 FYNNEI.

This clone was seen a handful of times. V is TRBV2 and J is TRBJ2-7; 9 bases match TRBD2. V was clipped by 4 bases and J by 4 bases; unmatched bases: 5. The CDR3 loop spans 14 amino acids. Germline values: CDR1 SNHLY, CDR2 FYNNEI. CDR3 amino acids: CASSVLAGRYEQYF. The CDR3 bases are TGTGCCAGCAGTGTCCTAGCGGGACGGTACGAGCAGTACTTC.

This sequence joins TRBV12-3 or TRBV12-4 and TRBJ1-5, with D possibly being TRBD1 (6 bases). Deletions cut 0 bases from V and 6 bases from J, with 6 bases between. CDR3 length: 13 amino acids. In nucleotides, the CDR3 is TGTGCCAGCAGTTTAGCAGGGGGTCAGCCCCAGCATTTT. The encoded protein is CASSLAGGQPQHF.

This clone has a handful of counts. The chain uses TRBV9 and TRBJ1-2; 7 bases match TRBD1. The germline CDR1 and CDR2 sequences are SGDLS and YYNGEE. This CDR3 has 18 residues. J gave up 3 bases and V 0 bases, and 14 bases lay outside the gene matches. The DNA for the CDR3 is TGTGCCAGCAGCGTAGGACGAAGGGAAAGGGGGCCTGACTATGGCTACACCTTC. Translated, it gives CASSVGRRERGPDYGYTF.

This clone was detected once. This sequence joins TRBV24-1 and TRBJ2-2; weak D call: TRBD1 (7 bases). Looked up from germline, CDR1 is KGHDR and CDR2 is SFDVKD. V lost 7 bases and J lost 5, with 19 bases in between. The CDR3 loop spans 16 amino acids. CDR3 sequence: CATSVTGVAGTGELFF. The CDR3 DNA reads TGTGCCACCAGCGTAACAGGGGTCGCGGGGACCGGGGAGCTGTTTTTT.

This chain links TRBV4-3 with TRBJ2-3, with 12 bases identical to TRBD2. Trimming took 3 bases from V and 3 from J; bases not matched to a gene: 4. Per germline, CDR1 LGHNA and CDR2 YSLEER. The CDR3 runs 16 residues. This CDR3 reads CASSHDTSGRTDTQYF. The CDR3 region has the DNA TGCGCCAGCAGCCACGATACTAGCGGGAGGACAGATACGCAGTATTTT.

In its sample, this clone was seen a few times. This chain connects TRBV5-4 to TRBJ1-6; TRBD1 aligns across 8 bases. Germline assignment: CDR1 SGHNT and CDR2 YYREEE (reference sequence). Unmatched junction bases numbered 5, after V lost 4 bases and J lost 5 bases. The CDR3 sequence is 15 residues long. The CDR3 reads CASSRKTGDNSPLHF. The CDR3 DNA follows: TGTGCCAGCAGCCGAAAGACAGGGGATAATTCACCCCTCCACTTT. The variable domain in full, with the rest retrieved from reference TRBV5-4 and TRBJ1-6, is ETGVTQSPTHLIKTRGQQVTLRCSSQSGHNTVSWYQQALGQGPQFIFQYYREEENGRGNFPPRFSGLQFPNYSSELNVNALELDDSALYLCASSRKTGDNSPLHFGNGTRLTVT.

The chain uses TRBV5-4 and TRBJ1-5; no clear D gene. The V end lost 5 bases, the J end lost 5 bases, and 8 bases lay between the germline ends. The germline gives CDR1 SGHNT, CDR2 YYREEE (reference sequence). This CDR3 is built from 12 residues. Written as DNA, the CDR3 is TGTGCCAGCAGTGCAGAGGATCAGCCCCAGCATTTT. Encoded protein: CASSAEDQPQHF.

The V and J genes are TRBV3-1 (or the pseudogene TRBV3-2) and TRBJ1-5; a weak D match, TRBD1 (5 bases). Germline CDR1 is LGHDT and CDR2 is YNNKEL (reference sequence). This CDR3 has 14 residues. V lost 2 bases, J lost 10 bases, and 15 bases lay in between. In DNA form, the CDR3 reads TGTGCCAGCAGCCAAACGGCGGGGCGGGGACCCCAGCATTTT. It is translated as CASSQTAGRGPQHF.

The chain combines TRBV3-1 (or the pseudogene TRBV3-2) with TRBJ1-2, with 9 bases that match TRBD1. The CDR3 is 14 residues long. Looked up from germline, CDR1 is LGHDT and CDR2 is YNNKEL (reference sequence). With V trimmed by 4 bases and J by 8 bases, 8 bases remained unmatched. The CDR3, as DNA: TGTGCCAGCAGCCCCCCGGGACAGGGAGGGGGCTACACCTTC. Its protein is CASSPPGQGGGYTF.